The next 32 T cell receptor beta chains were all read from a single sample in a study of blood T cell repertoires in COVID-19. TCRdb's table, derived via immunoSEQ multiplex PCR, lists solely in-frame clones and lacks some. The table lists some 240,000 clones, around 83% of them singletons. Sequencing used PBMCs or T cells enriched from blood (not recorded which). The receptors come from a woman aged 50 to 65 who had been exposed to COVID-19.

This clone was observed a handful of times. The chain is built from TRBV24-1 and TRBJ1-5, with D unclear. Germline values: CDR1 KGHDR, CDR2 SFDVKD. V lost 5 bases and J lost 3, with 10 bases in between. The CDR3 runs to 14 residues. The CDR3 DNA reads as TGTGCCACCAGTGTTGGAGGGCACAATCAGCCCCAGCATTTT. Amino acids: CATSVGGHNQPQHF.

The J gene is TRBJ2-3, the V gene TRBV4-3, with TRBD1 matching over 8 bases. The length of the CDR3 is 15 residues. Per germline, CDR1 LGHNA and CDR2 YSLEER. V was clipped by 1 base and J by 5 bases; unmatched bases: 5. The CDR3 region is CASSQAAQGEDTQYF. The CDR3 bases are TGCGCCAGCAGCCAAGCGGCACAGGGGGAAGATACGCAGTATTTT.

The rearrangement uses TRBV25-1 and TRBJ1-2; the match to TRBD1 covers 12 bases. The CDR3 has 18 residues. Looked up from germline, CDR1 is MGHDK and CDR2 is SYGVNS. Trimming removed 4 bases from V and 4 bases from J; junction bases left unmatched: 13. The CDR3 loop reads CASSGFRDRGRAGYGYTF. The CDR3 region has the DNA TGTGCCAGCAGTGGATTCCGGGACAGGGGGCGTGCAGGCTATGGCTACACCTTC.

The J gene is TRBJ1-4, the V gene TRBV7-9, with D unresolved. The CDR3 loop spans 14 amino acids. Trimming took off 5 bases at V and 0 bases at J, with 7 bases between the two ends. CDR1 and CDR2 from the germline V gene are SEHNR and FQNEAQ (reference sequence). The CDR3 nucleotides read TGTGCCAGCAGCCAAACAGCAACTAATGAAAAACTGTTTTTT. It is translated as CASSQTATNEKLFF.

The chain is built from TRBV19 and TRBJ1-2; a possible D gene is TRBD1 (5 bases). The CDR3 loop spans 12 amino acids. The V and J ends lost 6 bases and 8 bases respectively, with 13 bases between them. CDR1 and CDR2 (germline): LNHDA, SQIVND (reference sequence). The CDR3 sequence is CASRLAGRGYTF. The CDR3 nucleotides read TGTGCCAGTAGGCTGGCGGGGCGAGGCTACACCTTC.

The rearrangement links TRBV28 to TRBJ1-6; TRBD1 matches 9 bases. With 5 bases clipped from V and 10 bases from J, the junction kept 9 bases outside the gene matches. The CDR3 has 15 residues. The V gene's germline CDR1 is MDHEN and CDR2 SYDVKM. The CDR3 sequence: CASSIRTGAASPLHF. DNA for the CDR3: TGTGCCAGCAGTATTCGGACAGGGGCCGCCTCACCCCTCCACTTT.

This chain uses TRBV3-1 (or the pseudogene TRBV3-2) with TRBJ1-1; D ambiguous. The CDR3 contains 12 residues. Germline loops: CDR1 LGHDT, CDR2 YNNKEL (reference sequence). Trimming removed 4 bases from V and 8 bases from J, with 11 bases in between. CDR3 sequence (DNA): TGTGCCAGCAGCCTGTGGACGGGAGAAGCTTTCTTT. It translates to CASSLWTGEAFF.

This clone has only one observation. This rearrangement joins TRBV5-8 to TRBJ2-1, with TRBD1 matching 11 bases. The CDR3 extends over 17 amino acids. The ends lost 4 bases at V and 5 bases at J; junction bases unmatched: 11. Germline V gives CDR1 SGHTS, CDR2 YDEGEE. CDR3 in amino acids: CASSRAVRDRGNNEQFF. The CDR3 DNA reads TGTGCCAGCAGCCGCGCGGTCCGGGACAGGGGGAACAATGAGCAGTTCTTC.

CDR3 DNA: TGCAGCGTAAGACAGGGGGCGCAGCAGCCCCAGCATTTT. Protein: CSVRQGAQQPQHF. The rearrangement uses TRBV29-1 and TRBJ1-5; 10 bases match TRBD1. From germline, CDR1 is SQVTM and CDR2 ANQGSEA. V gave up 6 bases and J gave up 7 bases; unmatched junction bases: 6. CDR3 size: 13 residues.

V and J are TRBV2 and TRBJ1-3; D gene ambiguous. Germline values: CDR1 SNHLY, CDR2 FYNNEI. The CDR3 is 15 residues long. V dropped 2 bases and J dropped 2 bases, with 10 bases sitting between them. The CDR3 DNA follows: TGTGCCAGCAGTGAATTGGGCACCCCTGGAAACACCATATATTTT. It codes for CASSELGTPGNTIYF.

The CDR3 sequence: CASSDRGTVYGYTF. The CDR3 nucleotides read TGTGCCAGCAGTGACAGGGGGACGGTGTATGGCTACACCTTC. The chain combines TRBV2 with TRBJ1-2; 7 bases are shared with TRBD1. V trimming: 3 bases; J trimming: 5 bases; junction bases outside the gene matches: 6. Germline CDR1 is SNHLY and CDR2 is FYNNEI. The CDR3 runs 14 residues.

This chain links TRBV7-6 with TRBJ2-7, with a tentative D call TRBD2 (5 bases). V lost 4 bases to trimming and J lost 6 bases, with 13 bases between them. The CDR3 consists of 13 residues. Germline lookup yields CDR1 SGHVS and CDR2 FNYEAQ. CDR3 amino acids: CASSSNEGGEQYF. For the CDR3, the DNA is TGTGCCAGCAGCTCGAACGAGGGCGGCGAGCAGTACTTC.

The chain carries TRBV10-3 and TRBJ2-3; no firm D call. V lost 0 bases to trimming and J lost 0 bases, with 10 bases between them. Germline V gives CDR1 ENHRY, CDR2 SYGVKD. This CDR3 is built from 16 residues. CDR3 sequence reads: CAISESLSQSTDTQYF. The CDR3 nucleotides are TGTGCCATCAGTGAGTCATTGTCACAGAGCACAGATACGCAGTATTTT.

The rearrangement links TRBV28 to TRBJ1-2; D remains ambiguous. The CDR3 spans 15 residues. V was shortened by 10 bases and J by 1 base, with 19 bases between the two germline ends. Germline V gene data show CDR1 as MDHEN and CDR2 as SYDVKM. This CDR3 reads CATQAGRSFNYGYTF. The CDR3 DNA sequence: TGTGCCACCCAGGCTGGGAGGTCTTTTAACTATGGCTACACCTTC.

For this clone: The sample contains more than one DNA sequence encoding this CDR3. The chain has TRBV19 and TRBJ1-5; D uncertain. CDR3 length equals 13 residues. The V gene lost 3 bases and the J gene lost 5 bases, with 8 bases spanning the gap. Germline V gene sequence: CDR1 LNHDA, CDR2 SQIVND (reference sequence). The DNA of the CDR3 is TGTGCCAGTAGTATTCAACGAGATCAGCCCCAGCATTTT. Its protein is CASSIQRDQPQHF.

The chain carries TRBV29-1 and TRBJ1-5; a possible D gene is TRBD1 (5 bases). Germline lookup yields CDR1 SQVTM and CDR2 ANQGSEA. Between the trimmed V and J ends, which lost 6 bases and 4 bases, there was a span of 10 bases. CDR3 length equals 12 residues. The DNA for the CDR3 is TGCAGCGTGGGGGGACGTAATCAGCCCCAGCATTTT. Translated, it gives CSVGGRNQPQHF.

V usage is TRBV11-1 and J usage is TRBJ2-3, with 9 bases aligning to TRBD1. Germline CDR1 SGHAT, CDR2 FQDESV (reference sequence). V was pared by 5 bases and J by 12 bases, with 6 bases of the junction left unmatched. The CDR3 consists of 12 residues. This CDR3 reads CASSPDRGNQYF. CDR3 in DNA: TGTGCCAGCAGCCCGGACAGGGGAAATCAGTATTTT.

The chain has TRBV2 and TRBJ1-6; D perhaps matches TRBD1 (5 bases). The V end was cut by 4 bases, the J end by 7 bases, with 11 bases between. From germline, CDR1 is SNHLY and CDR2 FYNNEI. There are 14 residues in the CDR3. The CDR3 here is CASSADSVNSPLHF. CDR3 DNA sequence: TGTGCCAGCAGTGCCGACAGTGTAAATTCACCCCTCCACTTT.

The table lists this clone with many counts. This rearrangement joins TRBV10-2 to TRBJ2-1; maybe TRBD2 (6 bases). This CDR3 region has 12 residues. Between the trimmed V and J ends, which lost 0 bases and 13 bases, there was a span of 10 bases. Germline V gene data show CDR1 as WSHSY and CDR2 as SAAADI. CDR3 amino acids: CASSESLAHQFF. CDR3 DNA sequence: TGCGCCAGCAGTGAGTCGCTAGCGCACCAGTTCTTC.

The chain combines TRBV5-4 with TRBJ1-2; TRBD1 aligns across 7 bases. The CDR3 is 12 residues long. The germline gives CDR1 SGHNT, CDR2 YYREEE (reference sequence). With 4 bases clipped from V and 7 bases from J, the junction kept 4 bases outside the gene matches. The CDR3 bases are TGTGCCAGCAGCGCCGACAGGGCTGGCTACACCTTC. Translating gives CASSADRAGYTF.

The V and J genes are TRBV19 and TRBJ2-7, with TRBD1 identical over 10 bases. Per the germline V gene, CDR1 is LNHDA and CDR2 is SQIVND (reference sequence). Trimming at V came to 6 bases and at J to 1 base, leaving 12 bases not matched to a gene. The CDR3 loop spans 17 amino acids. The CDR3: CASSLGQGFSGSYEQYF. CDR3 sequence (DNA): TGTGCCAGTAGCTTGGGACAGGGGTTTTCGGGTTCCTACGAGCAGTACTTC. The entire variable domain, with the rest obtained from reference TRBV19 and TRBJ2-7, is as follows: DGGITQSPKYLFRKEGQNVTLSCEQNLNHDAMYWYRQDPGQGLRLIYYSQIVNDFQKGDIAEGYSVSREKKESFPLTVTSAQKNPTAFYLCASSLGQGFSGSYEQYFGPGTRLTVT.

J is TRBJ1-1 and V is TRBV19; 7 positions match TRBD1. The ends lost 6 bases at V and 3 bases at J; junction bases unmatched: 7. This CDR3 spans 14 amino acids. Looked up from germline, CDR1 is LNHDA and CDR2 is SQIVND (reference sequence). The CDR3 nucleotides read TGTGCCAGTAGCAGCACAGGGGTGTACACTGAAGCTTTCTTT. As protein: CASSSTGVYTEAFF. Variable domain in full (rest from reference TRBV19 and TRBJ1-1): DGGITQSPKYLFRKEGQNVTLSCEQNLNHDAMYWYRQDPGQGLRLIYYSQIVNDFQKGDIAEGYSVSREKKESFPLTVTSAQKNPTAFYLCASSSTGVYTEAFFGQGTRLTVV.

The rearrangement links TRBV5-4 to TRBJ2-7; a possible D gene is TRBD2 (6 bases). CDR1 SGHNT and CDR2 YYREEE come from the germline V gene (reference sequence). The V end lost 2 bases, the J end lost 4 bases, and 16 bases lay between the germline ends. This CDR3 region has 15 residues. For the CDR3, the DNA is TGTGCCAGCAGCTTCGGACTACCGGCGCCGTACGAGCAGTACTTC. Translating gives CASSFGLPAPYEQYF.

V usage is TRBV9 and J usage is TRBJ2-3; D remains unclear. CDR1 SGDLS and CDR2 YYNGEE come from the germline V gene. Trimming stripped 4 bases from V and 10 bases from J, with 13 bases between. The CDR3 contains 12 residues. CDR3 in amino acids: CASSPIENPQYF. In nucleotides, the CDR3 is TGTGCCAGCAGCCCCATTGAGAATCCGCAGTATTTT.

The chain joins TRBV3-1 (or the pseudogene TRBV3-2) to TRBJ1-2; D is undetermined. Looked up from germline, CDR1 is LGHDT and CDR2 is YNNKEL (reference sequence). V was clipped by 1 base and J by 12 bases, with 15 bases between them. The length of the CDR3 is 13 residues. The CDR3 loop reads CASSQAIDTLNTF. The CDR3, as DNA: TGTGCCAGCAGCCAAGCGATTGACACGTTGAACACCTTC.

The CDR3 sequence: CASSLEQGAYSPLHF. The CDR3, as DNA: TGTGCCAGCAGCTTAGAGCAGGGGGCTTATTCACCCCTCCACTTT. The chain carries TRBV7-8 and TRBJ1-6; the match to TRBD1 covers 8 bases. Germline V CDR1 and CDR2: SGHVS, FQNEAQ. The V segment lost 1 base and the J segment 8 bases; nucleotides outside the gene matches: 4. The CDR3 is made up of 15 amino acids.

The chain carries TRBV5-6 and TRBJ2-3, with D unclear. Trimming pared 4 bases from V and 4 bases from J, leaving 10 bases between. The CDR3 loop spans 13 amino acids. From germline, CDR1 is SGHDT and CDR2 YYEEEE. This CDR3 is CASSDRLADTQYF. As DNA, the CDR3 is TGTGCCAGCAGCGACCGACTTGCAGATACGCAGTATTTT.

The V and J genes are TRBV7-2 and TRBJ2-2; 13 nucleotides align to TRBD2. This CDR3 is built from 18 residues. Trimming removed 4 bases from V and 5 bases from J; junction bases left unmatched: 10. Germline V gene lookup returns CDR1 SGHTA and CDR2 FQGNSA. In nucleotides, the CDR3 is TGTGCCAGCAGCTCCAGGACTAGCGGGGGCCCCGGGACCGGGGAGCTGTTTTTT. Translating it yields CASSSRTSGGPGTGELFF.

This chain uses TRBV19 with TRBJ2-3, with a weak D call TRBD2 (6 bases). This CDR3 contains 14 residues. Trimming removed 3 bases from V and 5 bases from J, with 12 bases in between. Germline lookup yields CDR1 LNHDA and CDR2 SQIVND (reference sequence). This CDR3 is CASSIPTEGDTQYF. In DNA, the CDR3 is TGTGCCAGTAGTATCCCCACGGAGGGAGATACGCAGTATTTT.

The chain links TRBV5-4 to TRBJ2-2; tentatively, D is TRBD2 (6 bases). V lost 5 bases and J lost 7, with 12 bases in between. The CDR3 sequence is 13 residues long. Germline V CDR1 and CDR2: SGHNT, YYREEE (reference sequence). The CDR3 spells CASSWDSFGELFF. CDR3 nucleotide sequence: TGTGCCAGCAGTTGGGACTCCTTCGGGGAGCTGTTTTTT. Full variable domain (remainder filled in from reference TRBV5-4 and TRBJ2-2): ETGVTQSPTHLIKTRGQQVTLRCSSQSGHNTVSWYQQALGQGPQFIFQYYREEENGRGNFPPRFSGLQFPNYSSELNVNALELDDSALYLCASSWDSFGELFFGEGSRLTVL.

This chain uses TRBV19 with TRBJ1-2; 7 bases match TRBD1. The CDR3 is 15 amino acids. The V segment lost 3 bases and the J segment 4 bases; nucleotides outside the gene matches: 8. CDR1 and CDR2 from the germline V gene are LNHDA and SQIVND (reference sequence). The CDR3 coding sequence is TGTGCCAGTAGTATTTCAAGGGGGCGAGTCTATGGCTACACCTTC. This translates into CASSISRGRVYGYTF.

The V gene is TRBV5-8, the J gene TRBJ1-5; D perhaps matches TRBD1 (6 bases). CDR3 length: 17 residues. Trimming removed 3 bases at V and 5 bases at J, with 21 bases between. Germline V gene lookup returns CDR1 SGHTS and CDR2 YDEGEE. The CDR3 DNA reads TGTGCCAGCAGCTCGTACGGAGGGGGGGTAGGGGATCAGCCCCAGCATTTT. Its protein is CASSSYGGGVGDQPQHF. Filled out from reference TRBV5-8 and TRBJ1-5, the complete variable domain reads EAGVTQSPTHLIKTRGQQATLRCSPISGHTSVYWYQQALGLGLQFLLWYDEGEERNRGNFPPRFSGRQFPNYSSELNVNALELEDSALYLCASSSYGGGVGDQPQHFGDGTRLSIL.